This is a list of T cell receptor beta chains from one sample in a study of identifying expanded T cells in peripheral blood. Profiling relied on immunoSEQ multiplex PCR, and the TCRdb table lists in-frame clones only, not all of them. The table shows 90,000 or so clones, with about 90% occurring only once. Sequenced sample: blood. Receptors originate from a person between 18 and 70 years old in good health. The CDR3 runs from the conserved cysteine through the conserved F or W. Fields, in order: CDR3 length, V gene, D gene, CDR3 protein. A D gene is named only where the DNA matches it firmly.

length: 14; V: TRBV28; D: NA; CDR3: CASSLPVSNQPQHF
length: 10; V: TRBV6-6; D: NA; CDR3: CASGRPEAFF
length: 18; V: TRBV5-8; D: TRBD2; CDR3: CASSLVVTGGGHYNEQFF
length: 14; V: TRBV7-2; D: TRBD1; CDR3: CASSLSRTGAGYTF
length: 16; V: TRBV7-9; D: NA; CDR3: CASSPSQGRAYEKLFF
length: 15; V: TRBV5-8; D: TRBD2; CDR3: CASSLTGGEADTQYF
length: 16; V: TRBV7-8; D: NA; CDR3: CASSLPSQGPANTIYF
length: 15; V: TRBV5-1; D: TRBD1; CDR3: CASSATGDKGNTIYF
length: 15; V: TRBV7-9; D: NA; CDR3: CASSLQPHVSGELFF
length: 15; V: TRBV7-2; D: NA; CDR3: CASSLGSRMVDTQYF
length: 15; V: TRBV7-9; D: NA; CDR3: CASSLALGDWGGYTF
length: 14; V: TRBV27; D: NA; CDR3: CASSLGGPIGGYTF
length: 14; V: TRBV19; D: NA; CDR3: CASSTRTIGQPQHF
length: 15; V: TRBV19; D: NA; CDR3: CASSIGATAGNTIYF
length: 15; V: TRBV19; D: NA; CDR3: CASSIDRALNSPLHF
length: 15; V: TRBV2; D: NA; CDR3: CASSEWTGTGNTIYF
length: 16; V: TRBV19; D: NA; CDR3: CASSILRGGKLHEQYF
length: 14; V: TRBV6-5; D: NA; CDR3: CASSYLGGNQPQHF
length: 16; V: TRBV9; D: TRBD2; CDR3: CASSVVSGGSYNEQFF
length: 16; V: TRBV7-2; D: TRBD1; CDR3: CASSLGGTGEIQPQHF
length: 16; V: TRBV19; D: TRBD1; CDR3: CASSRRLEGASTEAFF
length: 14; V: TRBV18; D: TRBD1; CDR3: CASSPGQGGEKLFF
length: 14; V: TRBV19; D: TRBD1; CDR3: CASSADRGQGEQYF
length: 13; V: TRBV10-2; D: NA; CDR3: CASRKPGGHEQYF
length: 15; V: TRBV11-2; D: TRBD1; CDR3: CASRNLRQGTETQYF
length: 15; V: TRBV5-4; D: NA; CDR3: CASSLVLQGNTEAFF
length: 12; V: TRBV15; D: NA; CDR3: CATSPRYTEAFF
length: 14; V: TRBV7-9; D: TRBD1; CDR3: CASSPDRVNTEAFF
length: 15; V: TRBV6-5; D: TRBD1; CDR3: CASREMGQRNSPLHF
length: 15; V: TRBV7-2; D: NA; CDR3: CASSFAGRGPYEQYF
length: 14; V: TRBV11-3; D: NA; CDR3: CASSSRDGGTEAFF
length: 15; V: TRBV6-6; D: NA; CDR3: CASNTINRVNQPQHF
length: 15; V: TRBV27; D: NA; CDR3: CASSLRGHMNTEAFF
length: 16; V: TRBV18; D: NA; CDR3: CASSPGSGRWNTEAFF
length: 15; V: TRBV7-2; D: TRBD1; CDR3: CASSQGTGPTREQYF
length: 13; V: TRBV7-6; D: NA; CDR3: CASSAAPQQPQHF
length: 13; V: TRBV10-3; D: NA; CDR3: CAISEETNTEAFF
length: 14; V: TRBV12-5; D: NA; CDR3: CASGQTGFGDTQYF
length: 13; V: TRBV11-2; D: NA; CDR3: CASSSLPVDTQYF
length: 16; V: TRBV7-2; D: TRBD1; CDR3: CASGRTGGARQETQYF
length: 13; V: TRBV5-4; D: NA; CDR3: CASSLYGGAGYTF
length: 19; V: TRBV2; D: NA; CDR3: CASSVPLSVSDRLNTEAFF
length: 15; V: TRBV6-6; D: NA; CDR3: CASSGRRRGNTEAFF
length: 15; V: TRBV2; D: TRBD1; CDR3: CASRGTGREIYEQYF
length: 15; V: TRBV6-1; D: TRBD1; CDR3: CASSVGTGIYNEQFF
length: 17; V: TRBV7-2; D: NA; CDR3: CASSSGRGRGTWYGYTF
length: 14; V: TRBV5-8; D: NA; CDR3: CASSLAGVAETQYF
length: 13; V: TRBV28; D: NA; CDR3: CASADRQPYEQYF
length: 15; V: TRBV15; D: TRBD1; CDR3: CATSRDRDSTGELFF
length: 17; V: TRBV9; D: NA; CDR3: CASSVAGAPSSYNEQFF
length: 15; V: TRBV9; D: TRBD1; CDR3: CASSGGTGTYNEQFF